Following are 4 T cell receptor beta chains from one sample sequenced in a study of cytotoxic CD8 clonotypes in ibrutinib-treated CLL. Profiled with immunoSEQ multiplex PCR; TCRdb holds only in-frame clones, not every one. The sample contains roughly 250,000 clones, 70% of which appear only once. The source was PBMCs, collected after 24 months of ibrutinib treatment. The receptors stem from a human donor with chronic lymphocytic leukemia.

This clone was observed a single time. The chain couples TRBV4-2 to TRBJ2-1; 14 bases agree with TRBD2. The trim removed 4 bases at V and 7 bases at J, leaving 15 bases unmatched. CDR1 and CDR2 from the germline V gene are LGHNA and YNFKEQ. The CDR3 is made up of 19 amino acids. The CDR3 DNA sequence: TGTGCCAGCAGCCTCGAATCCCCTAGACTAGCGGGAGGGTCGAATGAGCAGTTCTTC. Translation gives CASSLESPRLAGGSNEQFF.

The J gene is TRBJ2-1, the V gene TRBV29-1, with 8 bases lining up with TRBD2. This CDR3 contains 14 residues. In germline, CDR1 is SQVTM, CDR2 ANQGSEA. V shed 7 bases, J shed 3 bases, and the junction held 8 bases outside the gene matches. CDR3 nucleotides: TGCAGCGCCCTTAGCGGGGACCTCTACAATGAGCAGTTCTTC. The encoded protein is CSALSGDLYNEQFF.

The chain uses TRBV4-1 and TRBJ2-5; D is possibly TRBD2 (6 bases). The CDR3 loop spans 13 amino acids. Trimming pared 4 bases from V and 5 bases from J, leaving 11 bases between. The germline gives CDR1 MGHRA, CDR2 YSYEKL. CDR3: CASSPSRGETQYF. DNA of the CDR3: TGCGCCAGCAGCCCCAGCCGGGGGGAGACCCAGTACTTC.

This chain links TRBV29-1 with TRBJ2-7, with D perhaps TRBD1 (6 bases). This CDR3 comprises 13 residues. CDR1 SQVTM and CDR2 ANQGSEA come from the germline V gene. Trimming removed 7 bases at V and 7 bases at J, with 20 bases between. The CDR3 nucleotides are TGCAGCGCCGAAGAAGGACAGCCCGGGGAGCAGTACTTC. It specifies CSAEEGQPGEQYF.